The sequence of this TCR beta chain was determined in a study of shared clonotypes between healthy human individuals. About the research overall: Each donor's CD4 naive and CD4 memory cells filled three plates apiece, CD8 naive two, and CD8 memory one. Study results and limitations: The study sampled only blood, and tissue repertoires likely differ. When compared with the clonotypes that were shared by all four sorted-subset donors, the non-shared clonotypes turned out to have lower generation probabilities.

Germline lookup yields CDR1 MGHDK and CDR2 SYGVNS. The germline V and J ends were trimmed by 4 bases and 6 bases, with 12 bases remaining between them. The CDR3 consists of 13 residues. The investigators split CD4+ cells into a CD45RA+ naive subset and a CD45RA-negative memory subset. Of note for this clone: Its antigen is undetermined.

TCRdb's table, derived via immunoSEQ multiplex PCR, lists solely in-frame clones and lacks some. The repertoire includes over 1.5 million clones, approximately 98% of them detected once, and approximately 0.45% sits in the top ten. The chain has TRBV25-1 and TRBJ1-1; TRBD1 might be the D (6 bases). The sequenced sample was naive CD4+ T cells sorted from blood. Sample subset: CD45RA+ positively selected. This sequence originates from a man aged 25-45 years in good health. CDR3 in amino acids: CASSGTGGAEAFF. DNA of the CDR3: TGTGCCAGCAGTGGGACCGGGGGCGCTGAAGCTTTCTTT.